Shown below are 7 T cell receptor beta chains from a single sample sequenced in a study of radiation and T cells in renal cell carcinoma. Assay used: immunoSEQ multiplex PCR; TCRdb lists only in-frame clones, some missing. The table shows roughly 140,000 clones, with roughly 89% occurring only once. Regarding time point: blood 2 weeks post-SBRT. The treatment denotes: 15 Gy SBRT to primary tumor, nephrectomy 4 weeks later. The material was blood, obtained from a patient whose treatment included radiotherapy and nephrectomy. These receptors came from a woman in her forties or fifties with renal cell carcinoma.

The chain has TRBV18 and TRBJ2-3; TRBD2 matches 14 bases. V lost 6 bases and J lost 1; bases outside the gene matches: 0. This CDR3 spans 15 amino acids. The germline V gene has CDR1 KGHSH and CDR2 LQKENI. CDR3 residues: CASSGLAGGTDTQYF. The CDR3 DNA follows: TGTGCCAGCTCGGGACTAGCGGGGGGCACAGATACGCAGTATTTT. The variable domain in full, completed from reference TRBV18 and TRBJ2-3, reads NAGVMQNPRHLVRRRGQEARLRCSPMKGHSHVYWYRQLPEEGLKFMVYLQKENIIDESGMPKERFSAEFPKEGPSILRIQQVVRGDSAAYFCASSGLAGGTDTQYFGPGTRLTVL.

The chain couples TRBV7-9 to TRBJ1-5, with D maybe TRBD1 (6 bases). From germline, CDR1 is SEHNR and CDR2 FQNEAQ (reference sequence). The CDR3 is 15 amino acids. With 3 bases removed from V and 2 bases from J, the gap between germline ends came to 11 bases. The CDR3 reads CASSLSGAGNQPQHF. The CDR3 nucleotides read TGTGCCAGCAGCTTGTCAGGGGCGGGCAATCAGCCCCAGCATTTT.

This sequence joins TRBV30 and TRBJ2-7; the D gene is possibly TRBD2 (5 bases). The CDR3 length is 11 residues. From germline, CDR1 is GTSNPN and CDR2 SVGIG (reference sequence). V was pared by 3 bases and J by 3 bases, with 6 bases between. This CDR3 is CAWSRDYEQYF. CDR3 nucleotides: TGTGCCTGGAGCCGGGACTACGAGCAGTACTTC.

The chain combines TRBV30 with TRBJ2-2, with a possible D match to TRBD1 (5 bases). Germline CDR1 and CDR2: GTSNPN and SVGIG (reference sequence). CDR3 size: 14 residues. V was trimmed by 4 bases and J by 0 bases, leaving 9 bases between them. The CDR3 sequence: CAWNQGPNTGELFF. The CDR3 coding sequence is TGTGCCTGGAACCAGGGCCCGAACACCGGGGAGCTGTTTTTT. Filled out from reference TRBV30 and TRBJ2-2, the complete variable domain reads SQTIHQWPATLVQPVGSPLSLECTVEGTSNPNLYWYRQAAGRGLQLLFYSVGIGQISSEVPQNLSASRPQDRQFILSSKKLLLSDSGFYLCAWNQGPNTGELFFGEGSRLTVL.

The chain is built from TRBV5-4 and TRBJ2-7; D gene ambiguous. Trimming left V 0 bases short and J 7 bases short, with 11 bases between. Germline loops: CDR1 SGHNT, CDR2 YYREEE (reference sequence). The CDR3 runs 13 residues. The CDR3 reads CASSLEGRLEQYF. The DNA for the CDR3 is TGTGCCAGCAGCTTGGAGGGCAGGTTGGAGCAGTACTTC.

The V call is TRBV11-2, the J call TRBJ1-5; D unclear. This CDR3 has 14 residues. Trimming pared 4 bases from V and 0 bases from J, leaving 7 bases between. Germline values: CDR1 SGHAT, CDR2 FQNNGV. CDR3 sequence reads: CASSYTYSNQPQHF. Written as DNA, the CDR3 is TGTGCCAGCAGCTACACTTATAGCAATCAGCCCCAGCATTTT.

This chain links TRBV7-6 with TRBJ2-7; D gene uncertain. The germline V gene has CDR1 SGHVS and CDR2 FNYEAQ. The CDR3 loop spans 16 amino acids. The V end lost 4 bases, the J end lost 2 bases, and 18 bases lay between the germline ends. This CDR3 is CASSSQRSTGPYEQYF. The CDR3 DNA follows: TGTGCCAGCAGCTCCCAAAGATCGACTGGGCCCTACGAGCAGTACTTC.